The rows below give T cell receptor beta chains drawn from one sample of a study of T cells in Graves' hyperthyroidism and ophthalmopathy. TCRdb redid the calling of the multiplex PCR reads with MiXCR, one entry per CDR3 protein. Of about 620,000 distinct CDR3 sequences listed, around 16% are singletons. The sample taken for sequencing was blood. All receptors come from a woman aged 25 to 39 with Graves' hyperthyroidism. CDR3s include the opening cysteine and the closing phenylalanine or tryptophan. A D gene is named only where the DNA matches it firmly. The listing skips clone size in some rows; elsewhere it reads once, few, many or a size class.

v_gene	abundance	d_gene	j_gene	CDR3aa	CDR3nt
TRBV20-1	many	-	TRBJ1-2	CSARVEPAGYTF	TGCAGTGCTAGAGTTGAACCGGCTGGCTACACCTTC
TRBV7-8	many	-	TRBJ1-5	CASSLVRGMSQPQHF	TGTGCCAGCAGCTTAGTTCGGGGAATGAGTCAGCCCCAGCATTTT
TRBV27	many	TRBD2	TRBJ2-1	CASGFAGGGNEQFF	TGTGCCAGCGGTTTTGCGGGGGGCGGGAATGAGCAGTTCTTC
TRBV5-1	many	-	TRBJ1-6	CASSGDDGAYSPLHF	TGCGCCAGCAGCGGGGACGACGGAGCCTATTCACCCCTCCACTTT
TRBV4-3	-	-	TRBJ1-2	CASSQAWDLLADYGYTF	TGCGCCAGCAGCCAAGCCTGGGACCTCCTGGCAGACTATGGCTACACCTTC
TRBV6-6	-	-	TRBJ1-1	CASSYSIGGGTEAFF	TGTGCCAGCAGTTACTCGATAGGGGGGGGCACTGAAGCTTTCTTT
TRBV6-2/TRBV6-3	many	TRBD1	TRBJ1-1	CASSYPGTGRRNTEAFF	TGTGCCAGCAGTTACCCCGGGACAGGGAGGAGGAACACTGAAGCTTTCTTT
TRBV7-8	few	-	TRBJ1-4	CASSLALEKLFF	TGTGCCAGCAGCTTAGCGTTGGAAAAACTGTTTTTT
TRBV5-5	many	-	TRBJ1-5	CASSLRQGGLNQPQHF	TGTGCCAGCAGCTTACGCCAGGGTGGTTTGAATCAGCCCCAGCATTTT
TRBV12-3/TRBV12-4	many	-	TRBJ1-1	CASTHGPLNTEAFF	TGTGCCAGCACTCATGGTCCTTTGAACACTGAAGCTTTCTTT
TRBV5-1	many	TRBD1	TRBJ2-7	CASSLSTGDEQYF	TGCGCCAGCAGCCTATCCACAGGGGACGAGCAGTACTTC
TRBV6-1	-	TRBD1	TRBJ2-4	CASSDLTGFAKNIQYF	TGTGCCAGCAGTGACCTGACAGGGTTTGCCAAAAACATTCAGTACTTC
TRBV2	-	-	TRBJ2-7	CATSPPGVVSYEQYF	TGTGCCACCAGTCCTCCTGGGGTGGTCTCCTACGAGCAGTACTTC
TRBV2	many	-	TRBJ2-1	CASSELGSSYNEQFF	TGTGCCAGCAGTGAACTCGGGAGCTCCTACAATGAGCAGTTCTTC
TRBV12-5	many	-	TRBJ1-1	CASGLERDTEAFF	TGTGCTAGTGGTTTAGAGCGGGACACTGAAGCTTTCTTT
TRBV20-1	many	TRBD1	TRBJ2-5	CSAVHTGGSETQYF	TGCAGTGCTGTCCATACAGGGGGATCGGAGACCCAGTACTTC
TRBV2	-	-	TRBJ1-5	CASSFFGGVNQPQHF	TGTGCCAGCAGTTTTTTCGGGGGGGTCAATCAGCCCCAGCATTTT
TRBV7-3	many	-	TRBJ1-1	CASSSGPNTEAFF	TGTGCCAGCAGCTCGGGACCGAACACTGAAGCTTTCTTT
TRBV3-2	-	-	TRBJ1-1	CASSQRDDKAFF	TGTGCCAGCAGCCAGCGGGACGACAAAGCTTTCTTT
TRBV27	many	-	TRBJ2-3	CASSLNSLTDTQYF	TGTGCCAGCAGTTTGAACTCCCTCACAGATACGCAGTATTTT
TRBV12-3/TRBV12-4	-	-	TRBJ1-2	CASSPKGPRNGYTF	TGTGCCAGCAGCCCGAAGGGACCCCGTAATGGCTACACCTTC
TRBV4-1	few	-	TRBJ1-1	CASSAGSTEAFF	TGCGCCAGCAGCGCAGGGAGCACTGAAGCTTTCTTT
TRBV20-1	-	-	TRBJ2-1	CSARDPRSGSGYNEQFF	TGCAGTGCTAGAGATCCACGCTCCGGGAGTGGGTACAATGAGCAGTTCTTC
TRBV3-1	many	-	TRBJ2-2	CASSQVETGELFF	TGTGCCAGCAGCCAAGTAGAAACCGGGGAGCTGTTTTTT
TRBV24-1	-	TRBD2	TRBJ2-2	CATSTLAGDQAGELFF	TGTGCCACCAGTACGCTAGCGGGAGATCAGGCCGGGGAGCTGTTTTTT
TRBV12-3/TRBV12-4	many	-	TRBJ1-5	CASSWEPTEDGPQHF	TGTGCCAGCAGTTGGGAACCGACGGAGGATGGGCCCCAGCATTTT
TRBV7-2	many	TRBD2	TRBJ2-1	CASSPTGTSGRARDEQFF	TGTGCCAGCAGTCCGACCGGGACTAGCGGGAGGGCCAGAGATGAGCAGTTCTTC
TRBV7-9	few	-	TRBJ1-6	CASSAGTPSSYNSPLHF	TGTGCCAGCAGCGCCGGGACACCGAGCTCCTATAATTCACCCCTCCACTTT
TRBV9	many	-	TRBJ1-2	CASSVHQGGYGYTF	TGTGCCAGCAGTGTCCACCAGGGTGGCTATGGCTACACCTTC
TRBV4-2	-	-	TRBJ2-7	CASSQDRAGTYEQYF	TGTGCCAGCAGCCAAGATCGGGCAGGGACCTACGAGCAGTACTTC
TRBV12-3/TRBV12-4	many	TRBD1	TRBJ1-1	CASTLQGTTEAFF	TGTGCCAGCACCCTACAGGGGACCACTGAAGCTTTCTTT
TRBV20-1	few	-	TRBJ2-1	CSVPDSEGSEQFF	TGCAGTGTCCCAGACTCGGAGGGGAGTGAGCAGTTCTTC